This T cell receptor (beta chain) was found in a study of low-dose radiotherapy and immunotherapy resistance in tumors. Study as a whole: Cohort 1 was treated with 0.5 Gy per fraction at 2-week intervals, amounting to 6.5 Gy overall. Daily intake of oral aspirin 300 mg by patients lasted four cycles and began on cycle 1 day 1.

The time point here: before trial treatment. The CDR3 is made up of 13 amino acids. Germline V CDR1 and CDR2: SGHKS, YYEKEE (reference sequence). The V end lost 3 bases, the J end lost 6 bases, and 13 bases lay between the germline ends. Note on this clonotype: With a far larger clone one base away, a read error is the likely cause.

cDNA synthesis used a TRAV/TRBV-specific primer set for both chains. TCRs underwent approximately 20 PCR cycles of amplification with a constant-region primer and V-primer adapter. MiXCR was run by TCRdb on the reads, yielding one entry per CDR3 protein. Of tens of thousands of distinct CDR3 sequences listed, roughly a sixth are singletons. The rearrangement links TRBV5-5 to TRBJ2-7; D is perhaps TRBD2 (6 bases). The sequencing here drew on PBMCs, taken before treatment. This clonotype was obtained from a male donor with prostate cancer. The CDR3 loop is CASSSELAGEQYF. In DNA form, the CDR3 reads TGTGCCAGCAGCTCCGAACTAGCTGGCGAGCAGTACTTC.